This is a list of T cell receptor beta chains from one sample in a study of beta chain features in type 1 diabetes. Produced via immunoSEQ multiplex PCR; TCRdb's table is partial and in-frame only. The table includes 300,000 to 350,000 clones, 8% detected once. The sequencing sample was made of central memory CD4+ T cells from blood. All receptors come from a woman younger than 35 in good health. The CDR3 runs from the conserved cysteine through the conserved F or W. D genes are given only for firm matches. Clone size is given for some rows only: seen once, a few or many times, or a class if the clone is expanded.

>17|TRBJ2-3|.|TRBD2|TRBV7-2
CASSLPRTSGKTDTQYF
TGTGCCAGCAGCTTACCCAGGACTAGCGGGAAGACAGATACGCAGTATTTT
>12|TRBJ2-1|.|.|TRBV6-1
CASKGGVNEQFF
TGTGCCAGCAAGGGAGGAGTTAATGAGCAGTTCTTC
>15|TRBJ2-7|few|TRBD2|TRBV2
CASRETAGAGYEQYF
TGTGCCAGCAGGGAGACAGCGGGAGCTGGATACGAGCAGTACTTC
>14|TRBJ2-5|.|.|TRBV27
CASSLVGKIGTQYF
TGTGCCAGCAGTTTAGTTGGGAAAATTGGGACCCAGTACTTC
>16|TRBJ2-1|.|TRBD2|TRBV7-9
CASSLGLGLAYNEQFF
TGTGCCAGCAGCTTAGGGTTGGGACTAGCCTACAATGAGCAGTTCTTC
>13|TRBJ2-7|few|.|TRBV9
CASSVSPGNEQYF
TGTGCCAGCAGCGTTTCTCCAGGGAACGAGCAGTACTTC
>16|TRBJ2-2|many|.|TRBV19
CASKARSQEEAGELFF
TGTGCCAGTAAGGCCAGATCACAGGAAGAGGCCGGGGAGCTGTTTTTT
>15|TRBJ2-1|.|.|TRBV2
CASSDRETRINEQFF
TGTGCCAGCAGTGATCGGGAGACACGTATCAATGAGCAGTTCTTC
>12|TRBJ1-2|.|.|TRBV2
CASSGQLYGYTF
TGTGCCAGCAGTGGACAGCTCTATGGCTACACCTTC
>14|TRBJ2-7|few|.|TRBV18
CASSPGFPLGEQYF
TGTGCCAGCTCACCCGGATTCCCCCTCGGGGAGCAGTACTTC
>15|TRBJ2-2|many|.|TRBV11-2
CASSLDHINTGELFF
TGTGCCAGCAGCCTTGATCACATCAACACCGGGGAGCTGTTTTTT
>16|TRBJ2-3|few|TRBD2|TRBV10-3
CAISDFRVAGGDTQYF
TGTGCCATCAGTGATTTTAGGGTAGCGGGAGGTGATACGCAGTATTTT
>13|TRBJ2-5|few|.|TRBV7-2
CASSRSGQETQYF
TGTGCCAGCAGCCGGAGCGGACAAGAGACCCAGTACTTC
>16|TRBJ2-1|.|TRBD2|TRBV27
CASSPMGLAGYNEQFF
TGTGCCAGCAGTCCGATGGGACTAGCGGGTTACAATGAGCAGTTCTTC
>14|TRBJ2-5|.|.|TRBV9
CASSVATGSETQYF
TGTGCCAGCAGCGTAGCTACGGGATCAGAGACCCAGTACTTC
>13|TRBJ1-1|few|.|TRBV6-5
CASSRTVNTEAFF
TGTGCCAGCAGTAGGACGGTTAACACTGAAGCTTTCTTT